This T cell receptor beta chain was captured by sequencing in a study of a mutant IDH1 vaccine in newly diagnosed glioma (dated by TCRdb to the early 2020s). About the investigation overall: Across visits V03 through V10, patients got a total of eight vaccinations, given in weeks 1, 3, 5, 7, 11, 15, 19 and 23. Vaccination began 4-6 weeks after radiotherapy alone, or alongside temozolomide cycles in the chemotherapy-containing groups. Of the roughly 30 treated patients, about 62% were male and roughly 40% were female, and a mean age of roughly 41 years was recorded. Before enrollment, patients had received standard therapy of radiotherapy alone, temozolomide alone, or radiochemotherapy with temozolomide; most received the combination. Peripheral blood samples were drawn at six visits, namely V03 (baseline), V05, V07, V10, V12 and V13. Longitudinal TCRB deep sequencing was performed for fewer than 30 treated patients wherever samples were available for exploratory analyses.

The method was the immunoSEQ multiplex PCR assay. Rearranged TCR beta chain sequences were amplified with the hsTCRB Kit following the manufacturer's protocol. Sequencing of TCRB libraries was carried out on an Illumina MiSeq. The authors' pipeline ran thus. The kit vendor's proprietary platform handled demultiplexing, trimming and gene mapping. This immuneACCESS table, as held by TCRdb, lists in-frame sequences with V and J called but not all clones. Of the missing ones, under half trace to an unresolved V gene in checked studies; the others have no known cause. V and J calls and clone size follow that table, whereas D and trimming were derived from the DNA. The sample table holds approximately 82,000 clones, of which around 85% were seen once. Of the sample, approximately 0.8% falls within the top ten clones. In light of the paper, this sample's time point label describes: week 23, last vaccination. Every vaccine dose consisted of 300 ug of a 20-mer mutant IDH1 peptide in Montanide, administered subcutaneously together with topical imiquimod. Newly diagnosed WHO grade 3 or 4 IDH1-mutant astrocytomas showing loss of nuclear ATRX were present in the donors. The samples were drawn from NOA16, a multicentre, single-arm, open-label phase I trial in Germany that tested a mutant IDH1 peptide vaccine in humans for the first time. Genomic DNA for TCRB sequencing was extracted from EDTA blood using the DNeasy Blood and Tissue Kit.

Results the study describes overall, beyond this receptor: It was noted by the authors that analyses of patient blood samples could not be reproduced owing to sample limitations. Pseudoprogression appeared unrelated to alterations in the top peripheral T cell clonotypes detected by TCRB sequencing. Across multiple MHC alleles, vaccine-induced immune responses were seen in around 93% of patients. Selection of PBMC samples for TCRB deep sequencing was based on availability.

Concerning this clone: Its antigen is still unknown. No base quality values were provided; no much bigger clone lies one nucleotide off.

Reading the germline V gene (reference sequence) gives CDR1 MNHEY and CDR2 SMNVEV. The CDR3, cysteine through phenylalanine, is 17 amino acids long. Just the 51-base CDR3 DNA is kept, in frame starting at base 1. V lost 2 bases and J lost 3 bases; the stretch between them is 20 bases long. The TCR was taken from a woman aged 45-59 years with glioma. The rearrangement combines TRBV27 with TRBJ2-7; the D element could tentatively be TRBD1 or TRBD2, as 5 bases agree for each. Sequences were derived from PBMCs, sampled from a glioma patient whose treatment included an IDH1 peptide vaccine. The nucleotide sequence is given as TGTGCCAGCAGTTTACAGCCCCTAGGGGCTGGGGGCTACGAGCAGTACTTC. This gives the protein CASSLQPLGAGGYEQYF.